Listed here is a single TCR beta chain. These data are taken from a study of blood T cell repertoires in COVID-19. Study context: Samples of COVID-19 (acute and convalescent) were obtained from the United States, Italy and Spain. Sample material is recorded as cDNA or gDNA derived from T cells, B-cell-depleted T cells, or PBMCs.

As handled by the study authors: Reference gene primer amplification yielded estimated nucleated cell counts. Sequencing used immunoSEQ multiplex PCR; TCRdb keeps in-frame clones, though not all of them. D and trimming come from the DNA, and the V and J calls and clone size come from that table. The sample holds under 200,000 clones, around 85% seen once. CDR1 is KGHSH and CDR2 is LQKENI in the germline V gene. Trimming removed 6 bases from V and 1 base from J; junction bases left unmatched: 5. This CDR3 comprises 14 residues. Enrollment of patients from Seattle took place during active infection, with longitudinal follow-up.

The specimen was peripheral blood. The origin of this receptor is a woman aged 55 to 70 with COVID-19, enrolled during active disease. This chain uses TRBV18 with TRBJ1-2; 7 positions match TRBD1. Written as DNA, the CDR3 is TGTGCCAGCTCTCGTGACAGGGATAACTATGGCTACACCTTC. Translating gives CASSRDRDNYGYTF.